This TCR beta chain was observed in a study of cytomegalovirus exposure and HLA in healthy donors. The table came from immunoSEQ multiplex PCR; TCRdb's copy has only in-frame clones and leaves some out. This table has 170,000 or so clones, about 80% appearing once. On this clone: Its antigen is not known.

The donors belonged to the roughly 110-subject validation cohort, separate from the approximately 700-subject first cohort. Whole-study results and caveats: The authors confirmed in vitro that a few CMV-associated chains were specific for CMV antigens.

Sequencing was done on a sample of PBMCs. This receptor was obtained from a woman between 18 and 30 years old in good health and CMV-seropositive.

As DNA, the CDR3 is TGTGCCAGCAGCCAACGACAGGACTACGAGCAGTACTTC. Its translation: CASSQRQDYEQYF. V gene TRBV14 combines with J gene TRBJ2-7, with TRBD1 as a possible D gene (6 bases). V was shortened by 2 bases and J by 3 bases, with 8 bases between the two germline ends. Germline V gene data show CDR1 as SGHDN and CDR2 as FVKESK. CDR3 length equals 13 residues.